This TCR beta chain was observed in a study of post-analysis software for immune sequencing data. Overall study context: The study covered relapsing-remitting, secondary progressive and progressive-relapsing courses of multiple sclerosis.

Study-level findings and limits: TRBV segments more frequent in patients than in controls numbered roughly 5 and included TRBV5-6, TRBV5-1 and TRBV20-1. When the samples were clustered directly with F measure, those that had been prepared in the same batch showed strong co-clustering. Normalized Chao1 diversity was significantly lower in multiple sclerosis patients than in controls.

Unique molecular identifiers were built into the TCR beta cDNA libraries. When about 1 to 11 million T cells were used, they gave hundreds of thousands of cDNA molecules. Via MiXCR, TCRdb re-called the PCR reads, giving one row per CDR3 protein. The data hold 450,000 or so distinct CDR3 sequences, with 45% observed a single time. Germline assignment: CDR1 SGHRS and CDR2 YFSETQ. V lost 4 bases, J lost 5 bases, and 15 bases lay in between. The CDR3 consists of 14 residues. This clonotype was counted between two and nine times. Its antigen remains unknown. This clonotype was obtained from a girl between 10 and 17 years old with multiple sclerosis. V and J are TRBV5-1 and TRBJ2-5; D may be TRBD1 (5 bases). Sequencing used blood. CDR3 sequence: CASSPGEGAETQYF. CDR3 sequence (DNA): TGCGCCAGCAGCCCCGGAGAAGGGGCGGAGACCCAGTACTTC.